Following are 10 T cell receptor beta chains from one sample sequenced in a study of shared clonotypes between healthy human individuals. TCRdb's table, derived via immunoSEQ multiplex PCR, lists solely in-frame clones and lacks some. The data show over 2 million clones, 85% to 95% seen once. The sample was naive CD4+ T cells from PBMCs. Described subset: CD45RA+ positively selected. Receptor source: a man between 18 and 35 years old in good health. Some clones in this sample may be carry-over from other donors' samples.

The chain uses TRBV19 and TRBJ2-5; 10 nucleotides align to TRBD1. The CDR3 has 17 amino acids. CDR1 and CDR2 (germline): LNHDA, SQIVND (reference sequence). Unmatched junction bases numbered 12, after V lost 4 bases and J lost 4 bases. The CDR3 coding sequence is TGTGCCAGTAGTACCGGGCGACAGGGGGCAGAGGGAGAGACCCAGTACTTC. Translated: CASSTGRQGAEGETQYF.

This clone was picked up one time. The rearrangement joins TRBV15 to TRBJ1-4; no reliable D call. The germline CDR1 and CDR2 sequences are LNHNV and YYDKDF (reference sequence). This CDR3 spans 14 amino acids. Trimming left V 0 bases short and J 10 bases short, with 12 bases between. In DNA, the CDR3 is TGTGCCACCAGCAGAGATCGCACGGTGGGAAAACTGTTTTTT. It is translated as CATSRDRTVGKLFF.

This chain links TRBV18 with TRBJ2-5; D may correspond to TRBD1 or TRBD2 (5 bases each). The CDR3 consists of 14 residues. Germline loops: CDR1 KGHSH, CDR2 LQKENI. Trimming shortened V by 6 bases and J by 2 bases, and 13 bases separated the two germline ends. The CDR3 DNA reads TGTGCCAGCTCGCCAGGGAGCGGTCAAGAGACCCAGTACTTC. Its translation is CASSPGSGQETQYF.

The rearrangement links TRBV5-8 to TRBJ1-1; D might be TRBD1 (5 bases). V shed 3 bases and J shed 1 base, with 10 bases lying between them. The germline gives CDR1 SGHTS, CDR2 YDEGEE. This CDR3 is built from 14 residues. The CDR3: CASSSQGRNTEAFF. CDR3 bases: TGTGCCAGCAGCTCTCAGGGTAGGAACACTGAAGCTTTCTTT.

The chain couples TRBV18 to TRBJ2-1, with 9 nucleotides matching TRBD2. Germline CDR1 is KGHSH and CDR2 is LQKENI. There are 16 residues in the CDR3. Unmatched junction bases numbered 8, after V lost 3 bases and J lost 5 bases. The CDR3 sequence: CASSPRRAGGNNEQFF. Written as DNA, the CDR3 is TGTGCCAGCTCACCGCGGCGGGCGGGGGGGAACAATGAGCAGTTCTTC.

J is TRBJ1-5 and V is TRBV6-1; D remains ambiguous. Looked up from germline, CDR1 is MNHNS and CDR2 is SASEGT. V was clipped by 6 bases and J by 16 bases, with 16 bases between them. The CDR3 spans 11 residues. This CDR3 reads CASRSGSTHHF. CDR3 coding DNA: TGTGCCAGCAGAAGTGGGTCTACACATCATTTT.

The chain is built from TRBV27 and TRBJ1-3, with D possibly TRBD1 on 5 matching bases. The ends were cut back, 2 bases at V and 1 base at J, with 6 bases in the middle. The CDR3 totals 14 residues. Germline CDR1 reads MNHEY; CDR2 reads SMNVEV (reference sequence). The CDR3 is CASSLQGSGNTIYF. CDR3 nucleotide sequence: TGTGCCAGCAGTTTACAGGGTTCTGGAAACACCATATATTTT.

V and J are TRBV28 and TRBJ1-2; D not certain. CDR3 length: 15 amino acids. CDR1 is MDHEN, CDR2 SYDVKM, per germline. V lost 5 bases to trimming and J lost 0 bases, with 13 bases between them. CDR3 loop: CASSLAGEANYGYTF. The CDR3 nucleotides are TGTGCCAGCAGTCTAGCCGGGGAGGCTAACTATGGCTACACCTTC.

The chain uses TRBV19 and TRBJ2-3; 9 bases are shared with TRBD2. The V gene's germline CDR1 is LNHDA and CDR2 SQIVND (reference sequence). CDR3 length equals 17 residues. Trimming took 5 bases from V and 5 from J; bases not matched to a gene: 14. CDR3: CASSSGGGAETLDTQYF. The CDR3 DNA reads TGTGCCAGTAGTTCCGGCGGGGGGGCGGAAACCTTAGATACGCAGTATTTT.

The chain carries TRBV5-6 and TRBJ2-5; TRBD2 matches 11 bases. The V and J ends lost 4 bases and 3 bases, in that order; junction bases with no gene match: 2. The CDR3 sequence is 14 residues long. Germline CDR1 is SGHDT and CDR2 is YYEEEE. CDR3 sequence (DNA): TGTGCCAGCAGCCAGGGACTAGCGGAAGAGACCCAGTACTTC. Amino acids: CASSQGLAEETQYF.